These 5 T cell receptor beta chains share one sample of origin, sequenced in a study of T cell clones after liver transplantation. Here immunoSEQ multiplex PCR was the method, and the copy in TCRdb shows in-frame clones only, minus some. This sample carries 31,000 or so clones, 90% to 95% of them seen once, and the ten largest clones take around 26%. Sequenced material: CD8+ T cells from blood, taken 12 months after liver transplant. These receptors all come from a human patient who received a liver transplant. Some T cells may trace back to the graft donor.

This clone has a single count. This chain joins TRBV27 and TRBJ2-6, with no clear D. CDR1 and CDR2 (germline): MNHEY, SMNVEV (reference sequence). This CDR3 comprises 13 residues. Trimming stripped 3 bases from V and 4 bases from J, with 4 bases between. CDR3 in amino acids: CASSFTGANVLTF. CDR3 bases: TGTGCCAGCAGTTTCACGGGGGCCAACGTCCTGACTTTC.

The chain recombines TRBV9 with TRBJ2-3, with 12 bases identical to TRBD2. V lost 5 bases, J lost 4 bases, and 8 bases stayed unmatched. The CDR3 is 16 amino acids. Germline-derived CDR1 and CDR2 are SGDLS and YYNGEE. The CDR3 DNA reads as TGTGCCAGCAGGGCGCTAGCGGGAGGGCCAGCAGATACGCAGTATTTT. This encodes CASRALAGGPADTQYF. Using reference TRBV9 and TRBJ2-3 for the parts outside the CDR3, the full variable domain is DSGVTQTPKHLITATGQRVTLRCSPRSGDLSVYWYQQSLDQGLQFLIQYYNGEERAKGNILERFSAQQFPDLHSELNLSSLELGDSALYFCASRALAGGPADTQYFGPGTRLTVL.

V is TRBV7-8 and J is TRBJ2-1; 9 nucleotides line up with TRBD2. With V trimmed by 3 bases and J by 4 bases, 7 bases remained unmatched. The CDR3 loop spans 16 amino acids. Per germline, CDR1 SGHVS and CDR2 FQNEAQ. The CDR3 sequence is CASSLASGTSYNEQFF. The CDR3 DNA follows: TGTGCCAGCAGCTTGGCTAGCGGGACTTCTTACAATGAGCAGTTCTTC.

The chain recombines TRBV28 with TRBJ2-2; D not certain. V was trimmed by 2 bases and J by 6 bases, leaving 7 bases between them. Germline-derived CDR1 and CDR2 are MDHEN and SYDVKM. The CDR3 sequence is 13 residues long. CDR3 DNA: TGTGCCAGCAGTTTACTTCGGCCCGGGGAGCTGTTTTTT. Its protein is CASSLLRPGELFF.

The chain uses TRBV7-9 and TRBJ2-7, with D possibly matching TRBD2 (6 bases). The CDR3 totals 16 residues. Trimming shortened V by 6 bases and J by 2 bases, and 20 bases separated the two germline ends. The germline gives CDR1 SEHNR, CDR2 FQNEAQ (reference sequence). The CDR3 DNA is TGTGCCAGCAGTCCTAGGAGTAGCGGAGGAACCTACGAGCAGTACTTC. Protein: CASSPRSSGGTYEQYF.